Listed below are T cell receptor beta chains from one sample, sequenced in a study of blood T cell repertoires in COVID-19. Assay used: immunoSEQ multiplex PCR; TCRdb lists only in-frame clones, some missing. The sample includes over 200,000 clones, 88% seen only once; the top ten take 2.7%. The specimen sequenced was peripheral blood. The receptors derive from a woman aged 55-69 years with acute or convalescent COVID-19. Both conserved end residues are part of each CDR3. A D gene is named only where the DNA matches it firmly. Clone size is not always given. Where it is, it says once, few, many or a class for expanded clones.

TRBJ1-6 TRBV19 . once TGTGCCAGTACCATCGCCTTAGCCCAGAATTCACCCCTCCACTTT CASTIALAQNSPLHF
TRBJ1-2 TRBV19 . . TGTGCCAGTAGTGAACAGGGAGTTCCTAACTATGGCTACACCTTC CASSEQGVPNYGYTF
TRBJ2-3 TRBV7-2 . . TGTGCCAGCACCCAGACAGATACGCAGTATTTT CASTQTDTQYF
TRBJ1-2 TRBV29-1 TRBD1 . TGCAGCGTAATGACAGGGTTCTATGGCTACACCTTC CSVMTGFYGYTF
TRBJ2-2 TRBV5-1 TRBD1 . TGCGCCAGCAGCTTGGCCCAGGGGGCTCCCGGGGAGCTGTTTTTT CASSLAQGAPGELFF
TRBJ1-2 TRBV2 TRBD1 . TGTGCCAGCAGAGTGGTCCGGACAGGGGGCGCCGATGGCTACACCTTC CASRVVRTGGADGYTF
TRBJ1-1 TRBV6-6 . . TGTGCCAGCAGTTACTCGCCAGATACCCTCCCTGAAGCTTTCTTT CASSYSPDTLPEAFF
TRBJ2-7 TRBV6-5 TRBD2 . TGTGCCATCGGACGGACTAGTAGTCACGAGCAGTACTTC CAIGRTSSHEQYF
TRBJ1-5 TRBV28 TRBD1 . TGTGCCAGCACCCCCGGTAGGGGGACAGGGTCAAACCAGCCCCAGCATTTT CASTPGRGTGSNQPQHF
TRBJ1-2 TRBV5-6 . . TGTGCCAGCAGCTTCCCTCTGCCTAGACTCGGCTACACCTTC CASSFPLPRLGYTF
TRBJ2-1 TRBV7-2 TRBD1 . TGTGCCAGCAGCTTAAGAACCGGGACAGGGAACAATGAGCAGTTCTTC CASSLRTGTGNNEQFF
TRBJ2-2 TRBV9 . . TGTGCCAGCAGCGTAGTGGGGGCAGGGGGAGGCACCGGGGAGCTGTTTTTT CASSVVGAGGGTGELFF
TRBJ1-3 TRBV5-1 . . TGCGCCAGCAGCTTCGACGGGAACTCTGGAAACACCATATATTTT CASSFDGNSGNTIYF
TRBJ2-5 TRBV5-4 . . TGTGCCACGATCTTACAGGGTACGGAGACCCAGTACTTC CATILQGTETQYF
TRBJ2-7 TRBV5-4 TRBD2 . TGTGCCAGCAGATACTCGACTAGCGGGGTCTACGAGCAGTACTTC CASRYSTSGVYEQYF
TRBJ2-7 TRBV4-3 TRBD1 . TGCGCCAGCAGCCCCTGGAGACCAGGGCAGGGGGTCTACGAGCAGTACTTC CASSPWRPGQGVYEQYF
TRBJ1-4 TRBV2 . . TGTGCCAGCAGTGGAGGTCCAATTAATGAAAAACTGTTTTTT CASSGGPINEKLFF
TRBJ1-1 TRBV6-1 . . TGTGCCAGCAGTGAGTTGGGGGGAGAAACTGAAGCTTTCTTT CASSELGGETEAFF